A single sample is the source of the 18 T cell receptor beta chains below, sequenced in a study of blood T cell repertoires in COVID-19. Profiled with immunoSEQ multiplex PCR; TCRdb holds only in-frame clones, not every one. Found here are 130,000 to 150,000 clones, around 87% of them singletons; the top ten hold 11%. The material sequenced was PBMCs or T cells enriched from blood (not recorded which). These receptors were collected from a man in his fifties or sixties who had recovered from COVID-19.

The V and J genes are TRBV18 and TRBJ2-1; a weak D match, TRBD2 (5 bases). Deletions cut 2 bases from V and 1 base from J, with 12 bases between. The CDR3 is 16 residues long. In germline, CDR1 is KGHSH, CDR2 LQKENI. The DNA for the CDR3 is TGTGCCAGCTCACCAGAGAGGGTGAGGTCCTACAATGAGCAGTTCTTC. Its translation is CASSPERVRSYNEQFF.

The J gene is TRBJ2-5, the V gene TRBV19; 8 nucleotides agree with TRBD2. Germline V CDR1 and CDR2: LNHDA, SQIVND (reference sequence). CDR3 length: 15 residues. Losses at the gene ends were 3 bases for V and 4 bases for J; bases not matched to a gene: 7. The CDR3 reads CASSIEKRGSETQYF. CDR3 bases: TGTGCCAGTAGTATTGAAAAGCGGGGGTCAGAGACCCAGTACTTC.

V gene TRBV5-1 combines with J gene TRBJ2-5; 11 nucleotides line up with TRBD2. Germline V gene data show CDR1 as SGHRS and CDR2 as YFSETQ. The junction had 6 bases not matched to a gene; V was cut back by 0 bases and J by 5 bases. The CDR3 consists of 16 residues. The CDR3 DNA sequence: TGCGCCAGCAGCTTGGACGGTAGCGGGGGGGCGGAGACCCAGTACTTC. The encoded protein is CASSLDGSGGAETQYF.

The rearrangement joins TRBV5-4 to TRBJ2-7; 7 bases map to TRBD1. Germline values: CDR1 SGHNT, CDR2 YYREEE (reference sequence). CDR3 length: 14 residues. Losses at the gene ends were 5 bases for V and 5 bases for J; bases not matched to a gene: 10. CDR3 sequence: CASSTQGRGDEQYF. For the CDR3, the DNA is TGTGCCAGCAGTACACAGGGGAGAGGCGACGAGCAGTACTTC.

Concerning this clone: This specimen includes other DNA sequences encoding the same CDR3. The chain is built from TRBV9 and TRBJ1-2; 8 bases align to TRBD1. Germline V gene lookup returns CDR1 SGDLS and CDR2 YYNGEE. Losses at the gene ends were 4 bases for V and 8 bases for J; bases not matched to a gene: 4. The CDR3 covers 12 residues. Written as DNA, the CDR3 is TGTGCCAGCAGCCCAGACAGGGGCGGCTACACCTTC. Translated, it gives CASSPDRGGYTF.

CDR3 nucleotide sequence: TGTGCCAGCAGTTTAACTAGCGGGGTGGCTAAGTACTTC. Translating it yields CASSLTSGVAKYF. V is TRBV28 and J is TRBJ2-7; TRBD2 matches at 10 bases. The CDR3 runs 13 residues. From germline, CDR1 is MDHEN and CDR2 SYDVKM. V shed 2 bases and J 11 bases; nucleotides not matched to a gene: 6.

The V gene is TRBV5-1, the J gene TRBJ1-1, with a possible D match to TRBD1 (5 bases). Germline lookup yields CDR1 SGHRS and CDR2 YFSETQ. Deletions cut 0 bases from V and 4 bases from J, with 10 bases between. This CDR3 spans 14 amino acids. CDR3 sequence reads: CASSLEGMGTEAFF. CDR3 sequence (DNA): TGCGCCAGCAGCTTGGAGGGGATGGGCACTGAAGCTTTCTTT.

This chain uses TRBV18 with TRBJ1-2, with D uncertain. Germline V gene sequence: CDR1 KGHSH, CDR2 LQKENI. V shed 1 base and J shed 2 bases, with 11 bases lying between them. This CDR3 contains 15 residues. CDR3 sequence (DNA): TGTGCCAGCTCACCACGAGGAGGGCTCAACTATGGCTACACCTTC. Encoded protein: CASSPRGGLNYGYTF.

The V gene is TRBV12-5, the J gene TRBJ2-3; the D gene is possibly TRBD1 (6 bases). Trimming took off 4 bases at V and 2 bases at J, with 10 bases between the two ends. From germline, CDR1 is LGHNT and CDR2 FRNRAP. This CDR3 comprises 14 residues. CDR3 in DNA: TGTGCTAGTGGTTCCGGACAGCCCACAGATACGCAGTATTTT. It yields the protein CASGSGQPTDTQYF.

As to this clone: At one boundary the junction diverges from the germline segment, which might be a read error. The V call is TRBV30, the J call TRBJ1-1; TRBD1 aligns across 7 bases. CDR1 and CDR2 from the germline V gene are GTSNPN and SVGIG (reference sequence). This CDR3 comprises 13 residues. The CDR3 sequence: CARRTQGMAEAFF. CDR3 DNA sequence: TGTGCCCGGAGGACACAGGGGATGGCTGAAGCTTTCTTT.

The chain uses TRBV19 and TRBJ2-3; 11 bases align to TRBD2. Trimming took 5 bases from V and 5 from J; bases not matched to a gene: 12. Germline V lookup: CDR1 LNHDA, CDR2 SQIVND (reference sequence). The CDR3 extends over 17 amino acids. The CDR3 bases are TGTGCCAGTAGTTCGTACTCTAGCGGGGGGTATGGAGATACGCAGTATTTT. As protein: CASSSYSSGGYGDTQYF.

The gene calls are TRBV5-6 and TRBJ2-4; 8 bases are a match to TRBD1. Trimming took 4 bases from V and 9 from J; bases not matched to a gene: 9. This CDR3 is 14 amino acids long. In germline, CDR1 is SGHDT, CDR2 YYEEEE. This CDR3 reads CASSGGQGYGIQYF. The CDR3 region has the DNA TGTGCCAGCAGCGGCGGACAGGGTTACGGCATTCAGTACTTC.

V gene TRBV28 combines with J gene TRBJ2-2, with TRBD2 as a possible D gene (7 bases). Germline V gene data show CDR1 as MDHEN and CDR2 as SYDVKM. This CDR3 contains 15 residues. The germline V and J ends were trimmed by 3 bases and 1 base, with 9 bases remaining between them. In DNA, the CDR3 is TGTGCCAGCAGTTTCGGGGGGCAGAACACCGGGGAGCTGTTTTTT. Residues: CASSFGGQNTGELFF. The full variable domain, rest sourced from reference TRBV28 and TRBJ2-2, is DVKVTQSSRYLVKRTGEKVFLECVQDMDHENMFWYRQDPGLGLRLIYFSYDVKMKEKGDIPEGYSVSREKKERFSLILESASTNQTSMYLCASSFGGQNTGELFFGEGSRLTVL.

This chain uses TRBV19 with TRBJ2-3; D possibly corresponds to TRBD1 (5 bases). Trimming removed 6 bases at V and 5 bases at J, with 21 bases between. Per germline, CDR1 LNHDA and CDR2 SQIVND (reference sequence). The CDR3 loop spans 16 amino acids. The DNA of the CDR3 is TGTGCCAGTAGGCCACAGGATGGCGGAACCTTAGATACGCAGTATTTT. Its translation: CASRPQDGGTLDTQYF. The full variable domain, its missing parts supplied by reference TRBV19 and TRBJ2-3, is DGGITQSPKYLFRKEGQNVTLSCEQNLNHDAMYWYRQDPGQGLRLIYYSQIVNDFQKGDIAEGYSVSREKKESFPLTVTSAQKNPTAFYLCASRPQDGGTLDTQYFGPGTRLTVL.

This clone was counted once. The chain couples TRBV29-1 to TRBJ2-1; 7 bases are shared with TRBD2. Germline trimming cut 2 bases from V and 2 bases from J; bases unmatched to any gene: 9. CDR3 length equals 16 residues. Germline CDR1 and CDR2: SQVTM and ANQGSEA. The CDR3 sequence: CSVEQLAGVAYNEQFF. DNA for the CDR3: TGCAGCGTTGAACAATTGGCGGGGGTCGCCTACAATGAGCAGTTCTTC.

The chain is built from TRBV24-1 and TRBJ2-7; TRBD1 matches 8 bases. The germline V gene has CDR1 KGHDR and CDR2 SFDVKD. The J segment lost 1 base and the V segment lost 4 bases, leaving 8 bases of the junction unmatched. The CDR3 length is 16 residues. The CDR3 sequence is CATSDRSRTGSYEQYF. CDR3 sequence (DNA): TGTGCCACCAGTGACCGGTCGCGGACAGGGTCCTACGAGCAGTACTTC.

This chain uses TRBV5-6 with TRBJ2-7; D is ambiguous. Germline V gives CDR1 SGHDT, CDR2 YYEEEE. V gave up 1 base and J gave up 5 bases, with 10 bases separating them. This CDR3 has 13 residues. The CDR3 sequence is CASSLSPGDEQYF. The CDR3 DNA is TGTGCCAGCAGCTTGAGTCCAGGTGACGAGCAGTACTTC.

The CDR3 sequence: CASSSPGGSAEAFF. The CDR3 DNA follows: TGTGCCAGCAGCTCCCCAGGGGGTTCGGCTGAAGCTTTCTTT. The chain employs TRBV7-9 and TRBJ1-1; 7 bases agree with TRBD1. Germline V CDR1 and CDR2: SEHNR, FQNEAQ (reference sequence). The CDR3 has 14 amino acids. The V and J ends lost 4 bases and 6 bases, in that order; junction bases with no gene match: 8.